The rows below give T cell receptor beta chains drawn from one sample of a study of preoperative IRX-2 immunotherapy in early breast cancer. The method was immunoSEQ multiplex PCR; TCRdb's version includes in-frame clones alone and lacks a portion of them. Of some 19,000 clones listed, 85% are singletons. This specimen consisted of lymph node tissue, obtained after IRX-2 immunotherapy. All receptors derive from a human donor with breast cancer. CDR3s include the opening cysteine and the closing phenylalanine or tryptophan. Each record gives: clone size, J gene, V gene, D gene, CDR3 protein, CDR3 DNA. A D gene is named only where the DNA matches it firmly. A clone size is listed for some rows: how often the clone was seen (once, few, many), or a class if it is expanded.

size: -; J: TRBJ2-2; V: TRBV6-8; D: -; CDR3: CAISAGGGSSVGELFF; DNA: TGTGCCATCAGTGCCGGGGGCGGGAGTTCCGTCGGGGAGCTGTTTTTT
size: -; J: TRBJ2-3; V: TRBV1; D: -; CDR3: CASSQNSGGAEDTQYF; DNA: TGCGCCAGCAGCCAGAACAGCGGGGGGGCCGAAGATACGCAGTATTTT
size: -; J: TRBJ2-6; V: TRBV30; D: -; CDR3: CALNRGPLSGANVLTF; DNA: TGTGCCTTGAATAGGGGACCGCTATCTGGGGCCAACGTCCTGACTTTC
size: few; J: TRBJ2-3; V: TRBV28; D: TRBD1; CDR3: CASSRDRAYTDTQYF; DNA: TGTGCCAGCAGCCGGGACAGGGCTTACACAGATACGCAGTATTTT
size: -; J: TRBJ1-4; V: TRBV28; D: -; CDR3: CASSLSVGGGKLFF; DNA: TGTGCCAGCAGTTTATCAGTGGGCGGGGGAAAACTGTTTTTT
size: -; J: TRBJ1-5; V: TRBV19; D: -; CDR3: CASNQRQSGQPQHF; DNA: TGTGCCAGTAATCAAAGACAGTCAGGGCAGCCCCAGCATTTT
size: -; J: TRBJ1-1; V: TRBV28; D: TRBD1; CDR3: CASSSYSQGGTEAFF; DNA: TGTGCCAGCAGTTCGTATTCACAGGGGGGAACTGAAGCTTTCTTT
size: -; J: TRBJ1-3; V: TRBV4-1; D: -; CDR3: CASSQERGTEFGNTIYF; DNA: TGCGCCAGCAGCCAAGAACGCGGGACGGAATTTGGAAACACCATATATTTT
size: few; J: TRBJ1-1; V: TRBV28; D: -; CDR3: CASSPKPLNTEAFF; DNA: TGTGCCAGCAGTCCGAAACCCCTTAACACTGAAGCTTTCTTT
size: -; J: TRBJ2-1; V: TRBV5-1; D: TRBD2; CDR3: CASSPEGPLAGGSNEQFF; DNA: TGCGCCAGCAGCCCGGAGGGGCCACTAGCGGGAGGATCCAATGAGCAGTTCTTC
size: -; J: TRBJ1-5; V: TRBV19; D: TRBD1; CDR3: CASSTTGGSGNQPQHF; DNA: TGTGCCAGTAGTACCACAGGGGGTTCGGGCAATCAGCCCCAGCATTTT
size: -; J: TRBJ2-6; V: TRBV28; D: -; CDR3: CASRPERGSGANVLTF; DNA: TGTGCCAGCAGACCTGAACGGGGTTCCGGGGCCAACGTCCTGACTTTC
size: -; J: TRBJ1-1; V: TRBV5-8; D: -; CDR3: CASRPTGYTEAFF; DNA: TGTGCCAGCAGACCCACGGGGTACACTGAAGCTTTCTTT
size: -; J: TRBJ2-3; V: TRBV19; D: TRBD1; CDR3: CASGDRGTTDTQYF; DNA: TGTGCCAGTGGGGACAGGGGGACCACAGATACGCAGTATTTT
size: once; J: TRBJ1-2; V: TRBV6-8; D: TRBD1; CDR3: CASSQGARYGYTF; DNA: TGTGCCAGCTCACAGGGGGCTCGCTATGGCTACACCTTC
size: -; J: TRBJ2-6; V: TRBV7-5; D: -; CDR3: CASSLTGDPGANVLTF; DNA: TGTGCCAGCAGCCTCACGGGGGACCCTGGGGCCAACGTCCTGACTTTC
size: few; J: TRBJ2-7; V: TRBV19; D: -; CDR3: CASSISAGSYEQYF; DNA: TGTGCCAGTAGTATCTCTGCGGGGTCCTACGAGCAGTACTTC
size: -; J: TRBJ1-4; V: TRBV6-8; D: -; CDR3: CASSYRQAPEKLFF; DNA: TGTGCCAGCAGTTACAGACAGGCACCTGAAAAACTGTTTTTT
size: -; J: TRBJ2-3; V: TRBV9; D: -; CDR3: CASSEGISRTTDTQYF; DNA: TGTGCCAGCAGTGAAGGAATATCCAGAACCACAGATACGCAGTATTTT
size: -; J: TRBJ1-1; V: TRBV19; D: -; CDR3: CASSWRFVTEAFF; DNA: TGTGCCAGTAGTTGGCGTTTTGTGACTGAAGCTTTCTTT
size: -; J: TRBJ1-5; V: TRBV29-1; D: TRBD1; CDR3: CSVGPGTGNGQPQHF; DNA: TGCAGCGTTGGTCCCGGGACAGGGAACGGTCAGCCCCAGCATTTT
size: -; J: TRBJ2-5; V: TRBV11-3; D: -; CDR3: CASSLGYGRGEETQYF; DNA: TGTGCCAGCAGCTTAGGTTACGGGAGAGGGGAAGAGACCCAGTACTTC
size: -; J: TRBJ2-7; V: TRBV23-1; D: TRBD2; CDR3: CASSFLAGLQQYF; DNA: TGCGCCAGCAGCTTTCTAGCGGGATTGCAGCAGTACTTC
size: -; J: TRBJ2-7; V: TRBV5-1; D: TRBD2; CDR3: CASSPGTSGVTYEQYF; DNA: TGCGCCAGCAGCCCCGGGACTAGCGGGGTAACCTACGAGCAGTACTTC
size: -; J: TRBJ1-5; V: TRBV6-8; D: -; CDR3: CASAANRLAGSGQPQHF; DNA: TGTGCCAGCGCGGCCAATAGGTTAGCAGGGAGCGGTCAGCCCCAGCATTTT
size: once; J: TRBJ2-1; V: TRBV19; D: TRBD2; CDR3: CASSMGGRARGEQFF; DNA: TGTGCCAGTAGTATGGGCGGGAGGGCCAGGGGAGAGCAGTTCTTC
size: -; J: TRBJ2-3; V: TRBV25-1; D: -; CDR3: CASSEEVTDTQYF; DNA: TGTGCCAGCAGTGAAGAGGTCACAGATACGCAGTATTTT
size: -; J: TRBJ2-1; V: TRBV11-3; D: TRBD2; CDR3: CASSLSGLAGNEQFF; DNA: TGTGCCAGCAGCCTATCGGGACTAGCGGGCAATGAGCAGTTCTTC
size: -; J: TRBJ1-2; V: TRBV18; D: -; CDR3: CASSPPEGTYGYTF; DNA: TGTGCCAGCTCACCACCAGAGGGAACCTATGGCTACACCTTC
size: -; J: TRBJ2-3; V: TRBV4-1; D: TRBD2; CDR3: CASSPSGRGNTDTQYF; DNA: TGCGCCAGCAGTCCTTCGGGGCGGGGGAACACAGATACGCAGTATTTT
size: -; J: TRBJ1-6; V: TRBV23-1; D: -; CDR3: CASSQGLGGYSPLHF; DNA: TGCGCCAGCAGCCAAGGTCTTGGGGGGTATTCACCCCTCCACTTT
size: few; J: TRBJ2-7; V: TRBV15; D: TRBD2; CDR3: CATSRDFLAGGHEQYF; DNA: TGTGCCACCAGCAGAGATTTTCTAGCGGGAGGCCACGAGCAGTACTTC
size: -; J: TRBJ1-6; V: TRBV30; D: -; CDR3: CAWGGGESSPLHF; DNA: TGTGCCTGGGGTGGGGGGGAGAGTTCACCCCTCCACTTT
size: -; J: TRBJ2-7; V: TRBV30; D: -; CDR3: CAWSPGRTYEQYF; DNA: TGTGCCTGGAGCCCCGGACGGACCTACGAGCAGTACTTC
size: few; J: TRBJ1-3; V: TRBV30; D: -; CDR3: CAWTRTDGNTIYF; DNA: TGTGCCTGGACCCGGACAGATGGAAACACCATATATTTT
size: -; J: TRBJ2-7; V: TRBV11-3; D: -; CDR3: CASSPRWVGGRPYEQYF; DNA: TGTGCCAGCAGCCCCAGGTGGGTGGGGGGCAGACCCTACGAGCAGTACTTC